This T cell receptor (beta chain) was sequenced for a study of blood T cell repertoires in COVID-19 (dated by TCRdb to 2019 to 2021). General notes on the study: Samples from collaborators originated in the United States, Italy and Spain and spanned both the acute and convalescent phases of COVID-19. Where HLA class I and class II types were available, the types were taken from metadata supplied by the sample provider, not from assay-based typing. Subjects who had been exposed to COVID-19, were actively infected with it, or had recovered from it provided the deeply sampled blood TCRbeta repertoires that made up the dataset. Nearly every sample came with metadata listing a de-identified subject ID, COVID-19 status, age in years and sex. The prospective study material was composed of cDNA or gDNA derived from T cells, B-cell-depleted T cells, or PBMCs. The repertoires were made available in a free public database intended to serve as a resource for research on the immune response to SARS-CoV-2. Samples came from the ongoing ImmuneRACE study (first 160 participants) plus 1,254 subjects from 6 global collaborators.

Participants in the prospective study were enrolled through a virtual design, were aged roughly 18 to 95 years, and lived in approximately 24 United States geographic areas. In the prospective study, cohorts were assigned on the basis of participant-reported clinical history obtained from a screening survey and a study questionnaire. Recovered participants in ImmuneRACE Cohort 3 were defined as having two consecutive negative NP/OP PCR tests, clearance from a healthcare professional, or resolution of symptoms. Each participant in the prospective study had whole blood, serum and a nasopharyngeal or oropharyngeal swab collected by mobile phlebotomists. Additional blood draws and questionnaires over an approximately 2-month period could optionally be provided by prospective study participants. Blood samples from the prospective study were shipped frozen or at room temperature prior to DNA extraction.

The investigation overall reported the following: How much clinical and demographic metadata was included differed by source and by participant, and the metadata was provided uncurated.

On this clone: Its specific antigen is unknown. Base qualities are not provided; no much larger clone lies one nucleotide away.

TCRbeta CDR3 regions were amplified from genomic DNA using the immunoSEQ Assay, a bias-controlled multiplex PCR. The original pipeline was this. The number of nucleated cells in each sample was estimated by amplification of reference gene primers within the assay. Sequence reads were collapsed and filtered to measure the absolute abundance of every unique TCRbeta CDR3 rearrangement. For each sample, productive Simpson clonality was calculated as the square root of Simpson's diversity index over productive rearrangements. TCRdb took this table from immuneACCESS and kept in-frame rearrangements with V and J called. Such tables lack part of the clones; where checked against another copy, unresolved V genes explain under half of the gap, and the rest is unexplained. V and J calls and clone size follow that table, whereas D and trimming were derived from the DNA. This sample gives 200,000 to 250,000 clones in total; around 85% of them show up just once. Roughly 20% of the sample comes from the top ten.

The clonotype comes from a man between 35 and 55 years old who had recovered from COVID-19. Sample: PBMCs or T cells enriched from blood (not recorded which).

The encoded CDR3 is CATSRVGRASAKNIQYF. The sequenced DNA is TGTGCCACCAGCAGAGTAGGGAGGGCATCAGCCAAAAACATTCAGTACTTC. The chain is made from TRBV15 and TRBJ2-4; TRBD2 aligns with 7 central bases. The junction shows trimming of 1 base on V and 0 bases on J, and the gene matches do not reach 6 bases of it. CDR1 and CDR2 were assigned from the germline V gene (reference sequence) as LNHNV and YYDKDF. The CDR3 contains 17 residues, cysteine and phenylalanine counted. Only the CDR3 part of the read is kept: 51 bases, read in frame from the first base. The CDR3 plus the reference TRBV15 and TRBJ2-4 genes for the other parts give the full variable domain: DAMVIQNPRYQVTQFGKPVTLSCSQTLNHNVMYWYQQKSSQAPKLLFHYYDKDFNNEADTPDNFQSRRPNTSFCFLDIRSPGLGDTAMYLCATSRVGRASAKNIQYFGAGTRLSVL.